A single T cell receptor beta chain is shown here with its context. The data stem from a study of blood T cells in healthy people across ages. The overall study: About one barcoded beta molecule per two T cells came from capture by template switching.

Primed by a sample-barcoded 5' primer and a J-beta primer mix, a second PCR proceeded for 7 to 11 cycles. Using its own MiXCR run on the 5' RACE reads, TCRdb lists one record per CDR3 protein. Of around 1.5 million distinct CDR3 sequences in the sample, roughly 32% were seen once. In germline, CDR1 is SGHRS, CDR2 YFSETQ. CDR3 length: 14 amino acids. Source material: blood. This chain links TRBV5-1 with TRBJ2-5; a possible D gene is TRBD1 (6 bases). Judging by the DNA end, TRBJ2-7 fits better; the J call may be wrong. This receptor was identified in a woman aged 25 to 39 in good health. The CDR3 sequence is CASSYSGTPPEQYF. For the CDR3, the DNA is TGCGCCAGCAGCTATTCCGGGACACCTCCCGAGCAGTACTTC.